This TCR beta chain derives from a study of cytomegalovirus exposure and HLA in healthy donors. PCR involved 60 Vbeta and 13 Jbeta primers. Sequenced by immunoSEQ multiplex PCR; TCRdb stores in-frame clones only, minus some. The data contain 100,000 to 150,000 clones, 60% to 80% of them singletons. Donors likely had unrecorded immune exposures despite being nominally healthy when sampled. Germline CDR1 MNHNY, CDR2 SVGAGI (reference sequence). V lost 6 bases and J 7 bases, leaving 10 bases between the germline ends. This CDR3 contains 11 residues. This sequence joins TRBV6-6 and TRBJ2-7, with a possible D match to TRBD2 (6 bases). Sequencing was carried out using PBMCs. This TCR derives from a female donor in good health and CMV-seronegative. The CDR3 DNA follows: TGTGCCAGCAGCCCCCGGGAGGAGCAGTACTTC. Translation gives CASSPREEQYF.